This TCR beta chain was recorded in a study of T-cell memory formation after mild COVID-19 (TCRdb year 2021). About the study as a whole: TCR sequence clusters from the two donors were largely donor specific. T-cell clones expanding and contracting after mild COVID-19 in a couple of donors were tracked by longitudinal TCRalpha and TCRbeta repertoire sequencing. The cohort was made up of two young adult volunteers, one female and one male, who were previously healthy.

The paper's findings and limits, for the study overall: From day 15 to 85, contracting clones showed balanced CD4/CD8 phenotypes, whereas a second wave of clones that expanded from day 15 to 37 leaned towards CD4+. Only two mild cases were covered in the study, and larger cohorts including severe cases with pre-infection samples were considered necessary. Some responding clones were detected in pre-infection memory, which suggested that pre-existing cross-reactive memory T cells had joined the SARS-CoV-2 response. SARS-CoV-2 specificity was not confirmed for the second-wave clones peaking on day 37. Contracting CD4+ clones turned up mainly in the CM and EM memory subsets, whereas EMRA was where CD8+ clones were enriched.

Remarks on this clonotype: What this receptor recognizes is not known. Base qualities were left out, and no much larger clone turns up one base away.

Instrument on record: Illumina NovaSeq 6000. TCRalpha and TCRbeta cDNA libraries were constructed by 5'RACE with constant-segment primers, with sample barcodes and unique molecular identifiers being introduced. Trizol reagent was used to extract RNA from every sample. Amplification of the libraries took two PCR steps, and the second step added a second sample barcode plus Illumina TruSeq adapters. Libraries were sequenced on an Illumina NovaSeq with 2 x 150 bp paired-end reads. As for the authors' bioinformatics: With migec v1.2.7, reads were demultiplexed and then collapsed into UMI-guided consensus sequences. Using mixcr v2.1.11, UMI consensuses were aligned to TRA and TRB V and J templates and then assembled into clonotypes. Expanded or contracted clonotypes were those called significant by both edgeR and NoisET, with noise models trained on biological replicates. For edgeR calls, a false discovery rate-adjusted p below 0.01 and a log2 fold-change threshold of 1 were applied. PCA with hierarchical clustering of max-normalized trajectories of the 1000 most abundant clonotypes was used as exploratory dynamics analysis. Separately sequenced CD4+ and CD8+ repertoires were used to assign the CD4 or CD8 phenotype of responding clones. In-frame beta chains were kept once TCRdb had trimmed the public reads at Q25 with fastp and called clones with MiXCR. CDR3 protein sequences are deduplicated, and each keeps its most common genes and DNA. TCRdb's processing, not the authors', yielded these V and J calls. This sample is represented by about 240,000 distinct CDR3 sequences; 7.5% to 10% of them were singletons. In total, the top ten clones hold 22% of the sample.

Based on the germline V gene, the CDR1 and CDR2 sequences are MNHEY and SVGEGT. Trimming removed 5 bases from V and 3 bases from J, leaving 26 bases between the germline ends. From cysteine to phenylalanine, the CDR3 is 19 amino acids long. The read is trimmed to its CDR3 DNA, 57 bases read in frame from base 1. Ficoll-Paque density gradient centrifugation was used to isolate PBMCs. The sequencing input was PBMCs or a T cell subset sorted from them (not recorded which). The receptor chain draws on TRBV6-2 or TRBV6-3 and TRBJ1-5; TRBD1 is possibly the D segment (6 matching bases). This TCR was recovered from a young man who had mild COVID-19 (a few samples of this study predate the infection). The sample titles of this study are shuffled in the database, so cell type and time point are left out; the donor was told from shared clones. The base sequence is TGTGCCAGCAGTAACAGGGCGGCGCTTTCGGGTTGGCACAATCAGCCCCAGCATTTT. It specifies CASSNRAALSGWHNQPQHF.